The 22 T cell receptor beta chains below come from one sample, sequenced in a study of radiotherapy plus CTLA-4 blockade in lung cancer (dated by TCRdb to the late 2010s). The library came from the immunoSEQ multiplex PCR assay. Imported from immuneACCESS, the table was reduced by TCRdb to in-frame sequences with V and J called. These copies leave out some clones; in studies compared against another copy, an unresolved V gene accounts for under half, and the cause of the remainder is not known. The sample data list roughly 59,000 clones, and 72% of these were observed just once. The ten largest make up about 8% of the sample. The source was peripheral blood, collected from a patient treated with radiotherapy plus ipilimumab. All receptors come from a human donor with non-small cell lung cancer whose response to radiotherapy plus ipilimumab could not be evaluated.

CDR3 in DNA: TGTGCCAGCAGCAGGAGCCGACAGTACACCGGGGAGCTGTTTTTT. Protein sequence: CASSRSRQYTGELFF. This chain uses TRBV5-6 with TRBJ2-2, with a possible D match to TRBD1 (5 bases). CDR1 is SGHDT and CDR2 is YYEEEE in the germline V gene. Trimming left V 4 bases short and J 3 bases short, with 13 bases between. The CDR3 consists of 15 residues.

A single count supports this clone. The chain combines TRBV5-1 with TRBJ2-3; the match to TRBD2 covers 15 bases. Germline trimming cut 4 bases from V and 6 bases from J; bases unmatched to any gene: 6. Germline values: CDR1 SGHRS, CDR2 YFSETQ. The CDR3 consists of 16 residues. CDR3 DNA: TGCGCCAGCAGCCTGGGACTAGCGGGAGGTCCCGATACGCAGTATTTT. It is translated as CASSLGLAGGPDTQYF.

V usage is TRBV27 and J usage is TRBJ2-7, with D perhaps TRBD2 (6 bases). The CDR3 extends over 15 amino acids. Germline CDR1 reads MNHEY; CDR2 reads SMNVEV (reference sequence). Between the trimmed V and J ends, which lost 5 bases and 2 bases, there was a span of 16 bases. The CDR3 is CASSPTGGITYEQYF. For the CDR3, the DNA is TGTGCCAGCAGTCCCACCGGGGGTATCACCTACGAGCAGTACTTC.

The chain couples TRBV27 to TRBJ1-6; the D gene is possibly TRBD1 (5 bases). Germline V lookup: CDR1 MNHEY, CDR2 SMNVEV (reference sequence). CDR3 length: 15 amino acids. V was pared by 3 bases and J by 10 bases, with 16 bases between. The CDR3 coding sequence is TGTGCCAGCAGTTTGGCCAGGGCGGCGCGGTCACCCCTCCACTTT. Encoded protein: CASSLARAARSPLHF.

The CDR3 nucleotides are TGTGCCAGTAGTAAGGGGCCGACGGCTTCCTATGGCTACACCTTC. Protein product: CASSKGPTASYGYTF. V is TRBV19 and J is TRBJ1-2, with a weak D call TRBD1 (5 bases). CDR1 and CDR2 (germline): LNHDA, SQIVND (reference sequence). V lost 4 bases, J lost 4 bases, and 16 bases lay in between. The CDR3 runs to 15 residues.

The V gene is TRBV11-2, the J gene TRBJ2-4; 7 bases fit TRBD2. Looked up from germline, CDR1 is SGHAT and CDR2 is FQNNGV. The CDR3 totals 15 residues. With V trimmed by 7 bases and J by 3 bases, 9 bases remained unmatched. The chain's CDR3 is CASKRVAGYKNIQYF. The CDR3 DNA follows: TGTGCCAGCAAAAGGGTAGCGGGCTACAAAAACATTCAGTACTTC.

This chain links TRBV11-2 with TRBJ2-2, with 12 bases identical to TRBD1. The CDR3 contains 16 residues. The germline CDR1 and CDR2 sequences are SGHAT and FQNNGV. V was clipped by 5 bases and J by 4 bases; unmatched bases: 5. In DNA, the CDR3 is TGTGCCAGCAGCCCGGGACAGGGGGCTGCCACCGGGGAGCTGTTTTTT. Translated: CASSPGQGAATGELFF.

CDR3 bases: TGTGCCAGCAGATCGAGGGCTAATTCGCCGCTGAGCTCCTACGAGCAGTACTTC. Encoded protein: CASRSRANSPLSSYEQYF. V is TRBV5-5 and J is TRBJ2-7; D perhaps matches TRBD2 (5 bases). CDR1 and CDR2 (germline): SGHKS, YYEKEE (reference sequence). Trimming removed 5 bases from V and 0 bases from J, with 24 bases in between. This CDR3 is built from 18 residues.

In its sample, this clone was seen once. V and J are TRBV5-1 and TRBJ2-3; D is unclear. This CDR3 has 15 amino acids. V dropped 6 bases and J dropped 2 bases, with 16 bases sitting between them. The germline gives CDR1 SGHRS, CDR2 YFSETQ. The DNA for the CDR3 is TGCGCCAGCAACTCCCTAAGTTCGAACACAGATACGCAGTATTTT. The encoded protein is CASNSLSSNTDTQYF.

The chain joins TRBV6-5 to TRBJ1-2, with TRBD1 identical over 7 bases. The CDR3 is 15 residues long. CDR1 and CDR2 from the germline V gene are MNHEY and SVGAGI. V was clipped by 5 bases and J by 8 bases; unmatched bases: 14. This CDR3 reads CASSGRFDRVRGYTF. CDR3 nucleotides: TGTGCCAGCAGTGGGAGATTTGACAGGGTTAGAGGCTACACCTTC.

This clone was observed a single time. The rearrangement uses TRBV11-2 and TRBJ2-7; the match to TRBD2 covers 12 bases. Germline loops: CDR1 SGHAT, CDR2 FQNNGV. CDR3 length equals 17 residues. V gave up 1 base and J gave up 0 bases; unmatched junction bases: 4. In DNA form, the CDR3 reads TGTGCCAGCAGCTTAGGGCTAGCGGGAGGGAGCTCCTACGAGCAGTACTTC. Its protein is CASSLGLAGGSSYEQYF. Complete variable domain (other parts from reference TRBV11-2 and TRBJ2-7): EAGVAQSPRYKIIEKRQSVAFWCNPISGHATLYWYQQILGQGPKLLIQFQNNGVVDDSQLPKDRFSAERLKGVDSTLKIQPAKLEDSAVYLCASSLGLAGGSSYEQYFGPGTRLTVT.

The chain couples TRBV6-5 to TRBJ2-7; D may be TRBD2 (6 bases). CDR1 and CDR2 from the germline V gene are MNHEY and SVGAGI. V was pared by 0 bases and J by 2 bases, with 14 bases between. The CDR3 has 16 amino acids. The CDR3 reads CASSYSPPSEAYEQYF. In nucleotides, the CDR3 is TGTGCCAGCAGTTACTCCCCTCCTAGCGAGGCCTACGAGCAGTACTTC.

The rearrangement links TRBV30 to TRBJ2-4; 8 nucleotides align to TRBD1. With 0 bases clipped from V and 1 base from J, the junction kept 17 bases outside the gene matches. Germline lookup yields CDR1 GTSNPN and CDR2 SVGIG (reference sequence). This CDR3 has 20 amino acids. This chain's CDR3 is CAWSVKFGQGEGSAKNIQYF. The DNA for the CDR3 is TGTGCCTGGAGTGTAAAGTTCGGACAGGGTGAGGGGTCGGCCAAAAACATTCAGTACTTC.

V gene TRBV10-2 combines with J gene TRBJ1-1; 10 nucleotides line up with TRBD1. Per the germline V gene, CDR1 is WSHSY and CDR2 is SAAADI. The CDR3 extends over 17 amino acids. V gave up 6 bases and J gave up 0 bases; unmatched junction bases: 10. The CDR3 loop is CASRGTGALWVNTEAFF. In DNA, the CDR3 is TGCGCCAGCAGGGGGACAGGGGCATTGTGGGTGAACACTGAAGCTTTCTTT.

This chain connects TRBV28 to TRBJ2-3, with D tentatively TRBD1 (6 bases). V was clipped by 6 bases and J by 0 bases, with 13 bases between them. CDR3 size: 15 residues. From germline, CDR1 is MDHEN and CDR2 SYDVKM. DNA of the CDR3: TGTGCCAGCAGGGAACAGGGCATTAGCACAGATACGCAGTATTTT. This translates into CASREQGISTDTQYF.

The V gene is TRBV5-1, the J gene TRBJ2-7; 7 positions agree with TRBD2. There are 16 residues in the CDR3. J gave up 2 bases and V 1 base, and 9 bases lay outside the gene matches. Germline lookup yields CDR1 SGHRS and CDR2 YFSETQ. The CDR3 region has the DNA TGCGCCAGCAGCTTGAGCCTAGCGGTTGAGCCCTACGAGCAGTACTTC. Its translation is CASSLSLAVEPYEQYF.

With regard to this clone: Because the CDR3 is missing its conserved closing phenylalanine or tryptophan, this is likely a read error. The DNA is left out, because the CDR3 cannot be placed on it with certainty; the CDR3 is given as TCRdb lists it. The chain uses TRBV7-7 and TRBJ1-2; the table's TRBD1 call for D was not verified on the DNA. Germline CDR1 SSHAT, CDR2 FNYEAQ (reference sequence). The length of the CDR3 is 9 amino acids, counting both ends. The CDR3 spells CASSTRTEG.

This clone was counted a single time. This sequence joins TRBV19 and TRBJ2-1; 9 bases map to TRBD2. The CDR3 length is 16 residues. From germline, CDR1 is LNHDA and CDR2 SQIVND (reference sequence). The ends lost 7 bases at V and 5 bases at J; junction bases unmatched: 12. CDR3 sequence reads: CASKPGLATLHNEQFF. The CDR3 region has the DNA TGTGCCAGTAAACCGGGACTAGCAACCCTTCACAATGAGCAGTTCTTC.

This clone was observed a few times. The rearrangement joins TRBV2 to TRBJ1-5, with a possible D match to TRBD1 (5 bases). Deletions cut 8 bases from V and 2 bases from J, with 10 bases between. Germline CDR1 is SNHLY and CDR2 is FYNNEI. The CDR3 extends over 13 amino acids. The CDR3 nucleotides are TGTGCCAGCCGGACATACGGCAATCAGCCCCAGCATTTT. This encodes CASRTYGNQPQHF.

The table lists this clone with a few counts. A read error may account for a junction end that differs from germline. The rearrangement links TRBV6-1 to TRBJ2-7; D is uncertain. In germline, CDR1 is MNHNS, CDR2 SASEGT. This CDR3 region has 15 residues. The CDR3 nucleotides are TGTGCCAGCAGCGAAGGGTCACCGAGCTCCTACGAGCAGTACTTC. It codes for CASSEGSPSSYEQYF.

This CDR3 reads CASSEKYSNQPQHF. The CDR3 DNA reads as TGTGCCAGCAGTGAAAAATATAGCAATCAGCCCCAGCATTTT. The chain is built from TRBV2 and TRBJ1-5; the D is unclear. V was clipped by 2 bases and J by 0 bases, with 5 bases between them. CDR1 and CDR2 from the germline V gene are SNHLY and FYNNEI. The CDR3 loop spans 14 amino acids.

The chain couples TRBV13 to TRBJ2-1; 9 bases map to TRBD2. This CDR3 spans 16 amino acids. Germline-derived CDR1 and CDR2 are PRHDT and FYEKMQ (reference sequence). V lost 0 bases and J lost 9; bases outside the gene matches: 9. The CDR3 DNA reads TGTGCCAGCAGCTTAGGCGTCTTAGCGGGAGAGGTTGAGCAGTTCTTC. Translating it yields CASSLGVLAGEVEQFF.